Sequencing of this TCR beta chain was carried out in a study of T cells after posttransplantation cyclophosphamide. General study results and limits: Skin or GI-infiltrating T cells shared few TRB sequences with blood.

Here immunoSEQ multiplex PCR was the method, and the copy in TCRdb shows in-frame clones only, minus some. In the table there are just over 65,000 clones, about 94% of which are singletons. Deletions cut 5 bases from V and 2 bases from J, with 12 bases between. Germline V gene sequence: CDR1 MNHEY, CDR2 SVGAGI. This CDR3 has 14 amino acids. Turning to this clone: Its antigen is not known.

The receptor comes from a woman aged 25 to 39 in good health and a related stem cell transplant donor. J is TRBJ1-1 and V is TRBV6-5; D is unclear. The specimen was PBMCs. Here the CDR3 reads CASSLRTVNTEAFF. Written as DNA, the CDR3 is TGTGCCAGCAGTCTCCGAACAGTCAACACTGAAGCTTTCTTT.